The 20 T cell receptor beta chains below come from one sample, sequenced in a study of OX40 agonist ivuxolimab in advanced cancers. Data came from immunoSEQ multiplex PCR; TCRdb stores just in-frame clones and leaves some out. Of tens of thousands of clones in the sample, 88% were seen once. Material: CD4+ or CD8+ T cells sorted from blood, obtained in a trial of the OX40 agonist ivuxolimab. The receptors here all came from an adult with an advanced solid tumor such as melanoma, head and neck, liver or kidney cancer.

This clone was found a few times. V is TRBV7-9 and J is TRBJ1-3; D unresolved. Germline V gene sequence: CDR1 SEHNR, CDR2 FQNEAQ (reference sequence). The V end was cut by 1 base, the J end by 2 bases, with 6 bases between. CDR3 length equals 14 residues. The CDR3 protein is CASSLGGTGNTIYF. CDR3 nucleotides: TGTGCCAGCAGCTTAGGGGGAACTGGAAACACCATATATTTT. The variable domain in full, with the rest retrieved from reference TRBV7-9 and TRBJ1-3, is DTGVSQNPRHKITKRGQNVTFRCDPISEHNRLYWYRQTLGQGPEFLTYFQNEAQLEKSRLLSDRFSAERPKGSFSTLEIQRTEQGDSAMYLCASSLGGTGNTIYFGEGSWLTVV.

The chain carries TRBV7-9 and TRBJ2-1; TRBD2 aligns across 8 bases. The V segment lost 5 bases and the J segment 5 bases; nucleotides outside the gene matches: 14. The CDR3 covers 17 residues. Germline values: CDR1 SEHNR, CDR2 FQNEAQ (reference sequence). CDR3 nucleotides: TGTGCCAGCAGCCCACCCCCGCGACTAGCGACCCACAATGAGCAGTTCTTC. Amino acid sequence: CASSPPPRLATHNEQFF.

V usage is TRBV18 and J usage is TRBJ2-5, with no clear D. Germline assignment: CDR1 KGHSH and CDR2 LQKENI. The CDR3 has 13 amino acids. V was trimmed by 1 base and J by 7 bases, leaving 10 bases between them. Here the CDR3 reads CASSPLDTGTQYF. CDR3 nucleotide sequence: TGTGCCAGCTCACCACTCGATACGGGGACCCAGTACTTC. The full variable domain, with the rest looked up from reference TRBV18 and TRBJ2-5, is NAGVMQNPRHLVRRRGQEARLRCSPMKGHSHVYWYRQLPEEGLKFMVYLQKENIIDESGMPKERFSAEFPKEGPSILRIQQVVRGDSAAYFCASSPLDTGTQYFGPGTRLLVL.

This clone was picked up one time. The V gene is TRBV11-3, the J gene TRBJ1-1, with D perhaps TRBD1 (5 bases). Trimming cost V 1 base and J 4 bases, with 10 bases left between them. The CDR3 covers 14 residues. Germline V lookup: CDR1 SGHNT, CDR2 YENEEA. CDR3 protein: CASSLATGGTEAFF. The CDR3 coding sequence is TGTGCCAGCAGCTTAGCCACGGGGGGCACTGAAGCTTTCTTT. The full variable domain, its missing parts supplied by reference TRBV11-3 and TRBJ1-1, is EAGVVQSPRYKIIEKKQPVAFWCNPISGHNTLYWYLQNLGQGPELLIRYENEEAVDDSQLPKDRFSAERLKGVDSTLKIQPAELGDSAVYLCASSLATGGTEAFFGQGTRLTVV.

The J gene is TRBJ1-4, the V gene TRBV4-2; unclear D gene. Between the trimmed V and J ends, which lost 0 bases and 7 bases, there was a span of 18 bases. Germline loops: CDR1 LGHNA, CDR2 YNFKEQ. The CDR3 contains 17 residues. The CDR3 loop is CASSQDTRSRKGEKLFF. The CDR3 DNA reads TGTGCCAGCAGCCAAGATACCAGGTCCCGGAAGGGTGAAAAACTGTTTTTT.

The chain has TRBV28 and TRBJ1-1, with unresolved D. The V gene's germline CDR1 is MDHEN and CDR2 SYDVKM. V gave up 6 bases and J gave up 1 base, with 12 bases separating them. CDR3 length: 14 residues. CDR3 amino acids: CASSLQRRNTEAFF. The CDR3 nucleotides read TGTGCCAGCAGCCTTCAGAGAAGGAACACTGAAGCTTTCTTT.

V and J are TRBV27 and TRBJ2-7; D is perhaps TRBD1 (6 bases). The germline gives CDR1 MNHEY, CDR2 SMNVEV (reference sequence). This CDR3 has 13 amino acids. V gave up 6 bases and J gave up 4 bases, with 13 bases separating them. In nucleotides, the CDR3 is TGTGCCAGCAGCCAGAGAGGGGGTTACGAGCAGTACTTC. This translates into CASSQRGGYEQYF.

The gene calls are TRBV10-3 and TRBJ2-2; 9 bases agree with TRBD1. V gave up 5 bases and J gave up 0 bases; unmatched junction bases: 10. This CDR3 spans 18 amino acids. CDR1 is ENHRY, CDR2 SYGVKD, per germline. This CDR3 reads CAISPRGGQGSNTGELFF. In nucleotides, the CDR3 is TGTGCCATCAGTCCGCGAGGTGGACAGGGGTCGAACACCGGGGAGCTGTTTTTT.

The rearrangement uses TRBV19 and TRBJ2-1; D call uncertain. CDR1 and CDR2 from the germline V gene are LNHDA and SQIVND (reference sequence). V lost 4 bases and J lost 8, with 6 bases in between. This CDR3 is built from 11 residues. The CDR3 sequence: CASSNFHEQFF. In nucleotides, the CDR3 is TGTGCCAGTAGTAACTTCCATGAGCAGTTCTTC.

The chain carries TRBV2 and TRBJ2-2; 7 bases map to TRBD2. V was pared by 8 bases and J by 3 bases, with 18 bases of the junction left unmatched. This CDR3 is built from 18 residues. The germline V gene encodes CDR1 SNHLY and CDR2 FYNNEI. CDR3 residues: CASRAKSGGTTHTGELFF. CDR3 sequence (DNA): TGTGCCAGCCGCGCCAAAAGTGGAGGGACTACTCACACCGGGGAGCTGTTTTTT.

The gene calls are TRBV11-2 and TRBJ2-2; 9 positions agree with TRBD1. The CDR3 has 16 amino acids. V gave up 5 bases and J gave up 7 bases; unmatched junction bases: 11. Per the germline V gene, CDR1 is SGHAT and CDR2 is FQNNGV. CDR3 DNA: TGTGCCAGCAGCCCGATACAGGGGGCCGTTAACGGGGAGCTGTTTTTT. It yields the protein CASSPIQGAVNGELFF. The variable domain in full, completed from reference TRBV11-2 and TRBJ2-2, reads EAGVAQSPRYKIIEKRQSVAFWCNPISGHATLYWYQQILGQGPKLLIQFQNNGVVDDSQLPKDRFSAERLKGVDSTLKIQPAKLEDSAVYLCASSPIQGAVNGELFFGEGSRLTVL.

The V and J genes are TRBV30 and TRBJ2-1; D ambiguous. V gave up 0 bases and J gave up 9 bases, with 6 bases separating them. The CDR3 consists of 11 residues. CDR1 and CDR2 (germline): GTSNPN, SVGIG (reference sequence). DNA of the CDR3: TGTGCCTGGAGTGTACAGATTGAGCAGTTCTTC. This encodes CAWSVQIEQFF.

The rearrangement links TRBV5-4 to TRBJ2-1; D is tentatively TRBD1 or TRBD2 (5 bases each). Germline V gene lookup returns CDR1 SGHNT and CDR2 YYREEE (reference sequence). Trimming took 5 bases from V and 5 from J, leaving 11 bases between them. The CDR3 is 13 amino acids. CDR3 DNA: TGTGCCAGCAGTCGGGACCGCCACAATGAGCAGTTCTTC. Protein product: CASSRDRHNEQFF.

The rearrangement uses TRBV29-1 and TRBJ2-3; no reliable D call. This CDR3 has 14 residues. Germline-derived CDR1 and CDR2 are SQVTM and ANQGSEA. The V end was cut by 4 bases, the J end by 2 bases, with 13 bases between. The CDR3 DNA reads TGCAGCGTTGGTCCGGTCGGAGCCACAGATACGCAGTATTTT. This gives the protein CSVGPVGATDTQYF.

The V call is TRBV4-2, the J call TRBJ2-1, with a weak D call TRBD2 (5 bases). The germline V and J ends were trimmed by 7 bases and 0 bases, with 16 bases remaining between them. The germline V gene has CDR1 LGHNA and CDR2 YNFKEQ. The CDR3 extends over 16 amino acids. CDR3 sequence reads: CASTAAGLSSYNEQFF. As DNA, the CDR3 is TGTGCCAGCACCGCTGCGGGCCTGAGCTCCTACAATGAGCAGTTCTTC.

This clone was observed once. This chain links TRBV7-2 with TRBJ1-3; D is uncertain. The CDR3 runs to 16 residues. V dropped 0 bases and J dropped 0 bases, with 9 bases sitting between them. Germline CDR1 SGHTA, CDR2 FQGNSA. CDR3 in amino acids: CASSLAPPSSGNTIYF. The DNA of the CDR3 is TGTGCCAGCAGCTTAGCCCCACCAAGCTCTGGAAACACCATATATTTT.

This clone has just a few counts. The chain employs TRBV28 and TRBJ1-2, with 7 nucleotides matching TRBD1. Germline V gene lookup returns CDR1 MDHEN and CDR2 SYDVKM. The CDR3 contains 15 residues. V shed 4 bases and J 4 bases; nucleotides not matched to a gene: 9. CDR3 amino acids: CASSSLSGQPYGYTF. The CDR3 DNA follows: TGTGCCAGCAGTTCACTCTCGGGACAGCCCTATGGCTACACCTTC.

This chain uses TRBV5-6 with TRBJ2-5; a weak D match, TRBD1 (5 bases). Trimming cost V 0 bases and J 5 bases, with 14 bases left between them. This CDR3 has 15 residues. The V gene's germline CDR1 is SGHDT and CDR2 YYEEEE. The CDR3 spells CASSLAPTEGETQYF. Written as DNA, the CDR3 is TGTGCCAGCAGCTTGGCCCCGACAGAAGGGGAGACCCAGTACTTC.

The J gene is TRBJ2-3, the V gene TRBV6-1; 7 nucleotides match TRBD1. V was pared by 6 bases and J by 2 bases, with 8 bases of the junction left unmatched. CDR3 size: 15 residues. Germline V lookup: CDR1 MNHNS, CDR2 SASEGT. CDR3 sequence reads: CASRAQGVPTDTQYF. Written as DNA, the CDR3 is TGTGCCAGCAGGGCCCAGGGGGTGCCCACAGATACGCAGTATTTT.

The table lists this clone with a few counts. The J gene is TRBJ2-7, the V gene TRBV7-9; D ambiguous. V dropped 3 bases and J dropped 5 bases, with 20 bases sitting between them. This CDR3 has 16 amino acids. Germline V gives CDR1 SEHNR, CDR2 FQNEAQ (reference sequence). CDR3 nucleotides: TGTGCCAGCAGCTTTTTCCTGCGCGTGGGTCCAAACGAGCAGTACTTC. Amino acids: CASSFFLRVGPNEQYF.